The sequence of this T cell receptor (beta chain) was determined in a study of blood T cell repertoires in COVID-19. On the study more broadly: Nucleic acid was either cDNA or gDNA, and it came from T cells, B-cell-depleted T cells, or PBMCs.

This clone was observed a handful of times. Assay used: immunoSEQ multiplex PCR; TCRdb lists only in-frame clones, some missing. Of 310,000 or so clones in the sample, 89% are singletons; the top ten hold roughly 6.7%. The V end lost 6 bases, the J end lost 2 bases, and 13 bases lay between the germline ends. The CDR3 length is 14 residues. Germline assignment: CDR1 SEHNR and CDR2 FQNEAQ (reference sequence). The gene calls are TRBV7-9 and TRBJ1-1, with a weak D call TRBD1 (5 bases). The sequencing input was peripheral blood. The TCR was taken from a man between 18 and 29 years old who had recovered from COVID-19. The CDR3 nucleotides read TGTGCCAGCAGTTGGGACGGGGGAAACACTGAAGCTTTCTTT. This codes for CASSWDGGNTEAFF.